This T cell receptor beta chain originates from a study of control samples from healthy donors and cancer patients. The germline V gene encodes CDR1 LGHNA and CDR2 YSLEER. The CDR3 consists of 15 residues. V lost 0 bases, J lost 0 bases, and 6 bases lay in between. Sequencing used immunoSEQ multiplex PCR; TCRdb keeps in-frame clones, though not all of them. The sample consists of over 45,000 clones, approximately 89% of them appearing once. This TCR derives from a man aged 35 to 55 with colorectal cancer. The rearrangement joins TRBV4-3 to TRBJ2-1; TRBD2 is a possible D gene (5 bases). Sequencing input: PBMCs. CDR3 in amino acids: CASSQDGSSYNEQFF. DNA of the CDR3: TGCGCCAGCAGCCAAGATGGGAGCTCCTACAATGAGCAGTTCTTC.